The T cell receptor beta chain described here comes from a study of CD8 T cells in Susac syndrome. RNA amounts of 0.5 to 1 ug underwent reverse transcription with random hexamers. Amplification of TCR beta CDR3 spanned 54 Vbeta and 13 Jbeta via immunoSEQ multiplex PCR. TCRdb recomputed calls from the immunoSEQ multiplex PCR reads with MiXCR, one row per CDR3 protein. This sample has more than 150,000 distinct CDR3 sequences; roughly nine tenths occur once, and the top ten carry around 0.075%. The study sequenced TCR beta in blood CD8+ and CD4+ T cells. There are 16 residues in the CDR3. V lost 1 base to trimming and J lost 1 base, with 12 bases between them. CDR1 is SGHRS, CDR2 YFSETQ, per germline.

The TCR originated in a human donor in good health. The chain couples TRBV5-1 to TRBJ1-5; D ambiguous. Sequenced sample: CD4+ T cells from PBMCs. The DNA of the CDR3 is TGCGCCAGCAGCTTGAGGGAACTCGGAAGCAATCAGCCCCAGCATTTT. This translates into CASSLRELGSNQPQHF.